This TCR beta chain was sequenced in a study of blood T cell repertoires in COVID-19. With 2 bases clipped from V and 4 bases from J, the junction kept 13 bases outside the gene matches. The CDR3 spans 18 residues. CDR1 and CDR2 (germline): LGHNA, YNFKEQ. Here immunoSEQ multiplex PCR was the method, and the copy in TCRdb shows in-frame clones only, minus some. The sample has some 150,000 clones, approximately 86% seen once. Input material: peripheral blood. The receptor was isolated from a man in his sixties or seventies with acute or convalescent COVID-19. The chain recombines TRBV4-2 with TRBJ2-5; TRBD2 matches at 10 bases. This CDR3 is CASSQTVAGTSVLETQYF. The CDR3 DNA is TGTGCCAGCAGCCAAACGGTCGCAGGGACTAGCGTATTAGAGACCCAGTACTTC.